The rows below give T cell receptor beta chains drawn from one sample of a study of long-term antiretroviral therapy in people with HIV. TCRdb keeps only in-frame clones here, not all; method: immunoSEQ multiplex PCR. The table has some 18,000 clones, about 91% seen once; the top ten hold under 5%. Sequenced here: unsorted PBMCs, sampled 2.1 years after starting antiretroviral therapy. Receptors originate from a man aged 18 to 35 with HIV. The CDR3 runs from the conserved cysteine through the conserved F or W. D genes are given only for firm matches.

V,J,D,DNA,CDR3
TRBV2,TRBJ2-7,.,TGTGCCAGCAAGGCAGGACCGGACTCCTCCTACGAGCAGTACTTC,CASKAGPDSSYEQYF
TRBV6-1,TRBJ1-3,.,TGTGCCAGCCAAATGTGGCCTGGAAACACCATATATTTT,CASQMWPGNTIYF
TRBV7-7,TRBJ1-4,TRBD1,TGTGCTAGCAGCCCCGGGCCCGGGACAGGGGATGAAAAACTGTTTTTT,CASSPGPGTGDEKLFF
TRBV15,TRBJ1-2,.,TGTGCCACCAGCAGATCAACAGGGTTCGGCTACACCTTC,CATSRSTGFGYTF
TRBV11-2,TRBJ2-7,TRBD1,TGTGCCAGCAGCTTAGAGACAGGGGCCCCTTACGAGCAGTACTTC,CASSLETGAPYEQYF
TRBV7-8,TRBJ1-2,.,TGTGCCAGCAGCTTAGTGACAGCCAACTATGGCTACACCTTC,CASSLVTANYGYTF
TRBV7-6,TRBJ2-5,TRBD1,TGTGCCAGCAGCCCCAGGGGACAGGTCCAAGAGACCCAGTACTTC,CASSPRGQVQETQYF
TRBV9,TRBJ2-7,TRBD1,TGTGCCAGCAGCTCCTTGGACAGGGTCCCCTACGAGCAGTACTTC,CASSSLDRVPYEQYF
TRBV5-6,TRBJ1-1,.,TGTGCCAGCAGCTGGGGGGTGAACACTGAAGCTTTCTTT,CASSWGVNTEAFF
TRBV29-1,TRBJ2-5,.,TGCAGCGTCGAGAAGAGGGAGACCCAGTACTTC,CSVEKRETQYF
TRBV5-6,TRBJ2-7,TRBD2,TGTGCCAGCAGCTTCGGGGGGAGCTCCTACGAGCAGTACTTC,CASSFGGSSYEQYF
TRBV11-1,TRBJ2-7,.,TGTGCCAGCAGCCATGACTCCTCGGGTTTGTACGAGCAGTACTTC,CASSHDSSGLYEQYF
TRBV6-5,TRBJ1-4,.,TGTGCCAGCCGCAGGGGAACTAATGAAAAACTGTTTTTT,CASRRGTNEKLFF
TRBV6-5,TRBJ1-1,.,TGTGCCGGCAGTTACGGTTACAACACTGAAGCTTTCTTT,CAGSYGYNTEAFF
TRBV21-1,TRBJ2-7,.,TGTGCCAGCAGCCGCGGGCCACAGGCGGGAGAGAAGGGCTACGAGCAGTACTTC,CASSRGPQAGEKGYEQYF
TRBV7-3,TRBJ2-5,TRBD1,TGTGCCAGCACCTTTTCCTCGGGACAGAGCTTGTACCAAGAGACCCAGTACTTC,CASTFSSGQSLYQETQYF
TRBV9,TRBJ1-2,.,TGTGCCAGCAGCGTAGCTTTCGGGGGGCCTATAAACTATGGCTACACCTTC,CASSVAFGGPINYGYTF
TRBV13,TRBJ2-2,TRBD2,TGTGCCAGCAGCCTGGGACTAGCGGCGATCACCGGGGAGCTGTTTTTT,CASSLGLAAITGELFF